This T cell receptor (beta chain) was found in a study of tumor-infiltrating lymphocytes in primary liver carcinoma. Whole-study results and caveats: For tumor-adjacent and tumor-blood pairs, overlap was less than that seen for tumor region pairs.

This clonotype came up a few times. Its antigen remains unknown. Unsorted whole blood yielded the blood RNA, and germline DNA was also extracted. TCR beta cDNA came from roughly 0.45 ug total RNA, primed with a constant-region primer. Modified slightly, ARM-PCR produced TCR beta libraries over three nested multiplex PCR rounds. TCRdb analysed the multiplex PCR reads with MiXCR anew, one entry per CDR3 protein. The sample comprises approximately 210,000 distinct CDR3 sequences, 65% of which are singletons, and roughly 6.4% rests with the top ten. The specimen was peripheral blood. The receptor was derived from a woman in her sixties or seventies with primary liver carcinoma and hepatitis B virus infection.

In nucleotides, the CDR3 is TGTGCCAGTAGCGCCAGCGGGAATTCCTACAATGAGCAGTTCTTC. Its protein product is CASSASGNSYNEQFF. The J gene is TRBJ2-1, the V gene TRBV6-4; the match to TRBD2 covers 7 bases. V dropped 9 bases and J dropped 1; count of bases not matched to a gene: 9. Germline V lookup: CDR1 MRHNA, CDR2 SNTAGT. This CDR3 region has 15 residues.